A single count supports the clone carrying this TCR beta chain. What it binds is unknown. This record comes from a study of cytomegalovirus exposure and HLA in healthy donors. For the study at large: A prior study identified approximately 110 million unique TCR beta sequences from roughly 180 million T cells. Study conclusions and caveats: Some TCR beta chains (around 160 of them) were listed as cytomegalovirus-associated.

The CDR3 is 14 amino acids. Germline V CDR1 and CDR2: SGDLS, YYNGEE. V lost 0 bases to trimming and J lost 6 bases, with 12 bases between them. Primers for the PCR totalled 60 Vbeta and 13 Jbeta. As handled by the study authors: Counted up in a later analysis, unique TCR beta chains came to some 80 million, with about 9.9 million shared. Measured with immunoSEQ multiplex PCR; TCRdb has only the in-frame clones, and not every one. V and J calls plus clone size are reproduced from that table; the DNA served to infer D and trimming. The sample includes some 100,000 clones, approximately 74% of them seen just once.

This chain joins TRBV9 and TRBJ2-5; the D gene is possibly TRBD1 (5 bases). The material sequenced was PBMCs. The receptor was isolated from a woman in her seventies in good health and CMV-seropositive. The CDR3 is CASSVGGSKQTQYF. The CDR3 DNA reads TGTGCCAGCAGCGTAGGGGGCAGTAAGCAGACCCAGTACTTC.